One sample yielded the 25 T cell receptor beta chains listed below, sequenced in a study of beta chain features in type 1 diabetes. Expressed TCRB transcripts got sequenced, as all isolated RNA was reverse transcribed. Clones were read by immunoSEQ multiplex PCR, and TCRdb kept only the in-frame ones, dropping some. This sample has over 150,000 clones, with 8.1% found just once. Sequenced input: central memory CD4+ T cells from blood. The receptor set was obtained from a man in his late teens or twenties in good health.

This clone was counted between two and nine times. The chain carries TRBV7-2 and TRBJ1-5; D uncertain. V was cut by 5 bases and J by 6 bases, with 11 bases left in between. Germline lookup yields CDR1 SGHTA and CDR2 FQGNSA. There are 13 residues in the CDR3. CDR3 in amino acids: CASSLDSFQPQHF. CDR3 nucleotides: TGTGCCAGCAGCCTCGACTCCTTTCAGCCCCAGCATTTT.

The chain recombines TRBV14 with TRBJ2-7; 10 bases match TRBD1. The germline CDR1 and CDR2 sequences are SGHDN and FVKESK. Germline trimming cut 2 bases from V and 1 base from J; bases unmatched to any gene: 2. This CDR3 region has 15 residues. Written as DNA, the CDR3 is TGTGCCAGCAGCCAATTGGACAGGGGGTCCTACGAGCAGTACTTC. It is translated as CASSQLDRGSYEQYF. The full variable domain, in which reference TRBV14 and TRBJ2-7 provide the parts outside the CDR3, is EAGVTQFPSHSVIEKGQTVTLRCDPISGHDNLYWYRRVMGKEIKFLLHFVKESKQDESGMPNNRFLAERTGGTYSTLKVQPAELEDSGVYFCASSQLDRGSYEQYFGPGTRLTVT.

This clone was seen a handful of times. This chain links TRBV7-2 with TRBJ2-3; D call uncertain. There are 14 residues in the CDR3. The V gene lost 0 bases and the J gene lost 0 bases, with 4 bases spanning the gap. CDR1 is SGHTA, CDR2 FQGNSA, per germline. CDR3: CASSLALSTDTQYF. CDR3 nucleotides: TGTGCCAGCAGCTTAGCCCTTAGCACAGATACGCAGTATTTT.

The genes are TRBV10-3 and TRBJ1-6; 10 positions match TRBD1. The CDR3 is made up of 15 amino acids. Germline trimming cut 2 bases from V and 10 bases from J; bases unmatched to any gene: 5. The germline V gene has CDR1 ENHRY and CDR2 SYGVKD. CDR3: CAISEGQGDQSPLHF. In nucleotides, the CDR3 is TGTGCCATCAGTGAGGGACAGGGGGATCAGTCACCCCTCCACTTT.

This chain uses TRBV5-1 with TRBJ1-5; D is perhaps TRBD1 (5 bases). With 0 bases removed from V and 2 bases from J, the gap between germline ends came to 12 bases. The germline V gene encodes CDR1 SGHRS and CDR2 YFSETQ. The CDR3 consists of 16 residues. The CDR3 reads CASSLGRGDGNQPQHF. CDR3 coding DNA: TGCGCCAGCAGCTTGGGTCGGGGGGACGGCAATCAGCCCCAGCATTTT.

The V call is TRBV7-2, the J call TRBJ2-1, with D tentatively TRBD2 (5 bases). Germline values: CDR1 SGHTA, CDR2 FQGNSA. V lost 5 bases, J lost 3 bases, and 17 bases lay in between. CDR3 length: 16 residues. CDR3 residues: CASSPPNGMFYNEQFF. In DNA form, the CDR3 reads TGTGCCAGCAGCCCCCCTAACGGGATGTTCTACAATGAGCAGTTCTTC.

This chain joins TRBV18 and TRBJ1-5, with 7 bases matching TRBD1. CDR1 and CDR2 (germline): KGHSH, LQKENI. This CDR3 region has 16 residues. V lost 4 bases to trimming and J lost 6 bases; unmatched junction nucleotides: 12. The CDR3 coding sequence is TGTGCCAGCTCACAGGAACCGACAGGGCAGGGTCAGCCCCAGCATTTT. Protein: CASSQEPTGQGQPQHF.

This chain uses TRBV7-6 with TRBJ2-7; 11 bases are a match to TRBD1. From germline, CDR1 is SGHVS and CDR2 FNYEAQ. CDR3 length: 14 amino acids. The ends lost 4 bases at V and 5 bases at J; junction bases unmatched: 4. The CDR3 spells CASSWTGGQDEQYF. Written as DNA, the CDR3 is TGTGCCAGCAGCTGGACAGGGGGCCAGGACGAGCAGTACTTC.

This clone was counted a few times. CDR3 loop: CASSAQGATTLANYGYTF. As DNA, the CDR3 is TGTGCCAGCAGCGCGCAAGGTGCCACAACCCTAGCTAACTATGGCTACACCTTC. The chain joins TRBV9 to TRBJ1-2; D is unclear. The CDR3 has 18 amino acids. The germline CDR1 and CDR2 sequences are SGDLS and YYNGEE. Trimming stripped 3 bases from V and 0 bases from J, with 21 bases between.

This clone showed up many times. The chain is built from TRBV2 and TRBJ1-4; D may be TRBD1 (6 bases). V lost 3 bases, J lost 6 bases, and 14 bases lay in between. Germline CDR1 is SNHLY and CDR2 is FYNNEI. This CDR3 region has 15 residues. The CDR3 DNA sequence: TGTGCCAGCAGTGATTCGGCCAGGGGAGATGAAAAACTGTTTTTT. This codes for CASSDSARGDEKLFF. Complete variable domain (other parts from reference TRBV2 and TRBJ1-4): EPEVTQTPSHQVTQMGQEVILRCVPISNHLYFYWYRQILGQKVEFLVSFYNNEISEKSEIFDDQFSVERPDGSNFTLKIRSTKLEDSAMYFCASSDSARGDEKLFFGSGTQLSVL.

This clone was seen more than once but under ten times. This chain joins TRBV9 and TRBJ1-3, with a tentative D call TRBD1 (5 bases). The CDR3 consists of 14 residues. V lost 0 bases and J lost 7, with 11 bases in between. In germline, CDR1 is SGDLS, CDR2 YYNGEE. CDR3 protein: CASSVATVENTIYF. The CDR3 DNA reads TGTGCCAGCAGCGTAGCGACAGTCGAGAACACCATATATTTT. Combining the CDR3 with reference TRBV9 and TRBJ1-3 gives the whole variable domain DSGVTQTPKHLITATGQRVTLRCSPRSGDLSVYWYQQSLDQGLQFLIQYYNGEERAKGNILERFSAQQFPDLHSELNLSSLELGDSALYFCASSVATVENTIYFGEGSWLTVV.

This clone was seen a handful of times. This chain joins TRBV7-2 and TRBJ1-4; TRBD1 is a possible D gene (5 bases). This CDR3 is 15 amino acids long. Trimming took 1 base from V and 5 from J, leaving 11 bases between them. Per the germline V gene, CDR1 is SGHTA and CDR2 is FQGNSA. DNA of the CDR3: TGTGCCAGCAGCTTAGTGGGGCAGGGAAATGAAAAACTGTTTTTT. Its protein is CASSLVGQGNEKLFF.

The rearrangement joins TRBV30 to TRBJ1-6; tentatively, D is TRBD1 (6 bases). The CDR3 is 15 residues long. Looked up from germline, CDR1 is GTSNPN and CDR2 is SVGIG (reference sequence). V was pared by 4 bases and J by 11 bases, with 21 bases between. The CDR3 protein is CAWNRRWQGSPPLHF. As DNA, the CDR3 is TGTGCCTGGAATCGCAGGTGGCAGGGGTCTCCACCCCTCCACTTT.

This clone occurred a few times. This chain's CDR3 is CASSHGGNRETQYF. CDR3 bases: TGTGCCAGCAGCCACGGAGGGAACCGGGAGACCCAGTACTTC. The V call is TRBV5-4, the J call TRBJ2-5; perhaps TRBD2 as D (6 bases). Germline CDR1 SGHNT, CDR2 YYREEE (reference sequence). V gave up 4 bases and J gave up 5 bases, with 15 bases separating them. This CDR3 contains 14 residues.

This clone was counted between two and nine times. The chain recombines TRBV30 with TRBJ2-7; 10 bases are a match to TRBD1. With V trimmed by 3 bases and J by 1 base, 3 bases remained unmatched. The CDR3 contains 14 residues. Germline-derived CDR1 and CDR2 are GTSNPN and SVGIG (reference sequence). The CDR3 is CAWRDRGNSYEQYF. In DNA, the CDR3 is TGTGCCTGGAGGGACAGGGGGAATTCCTACGAGCAGTACTTC.

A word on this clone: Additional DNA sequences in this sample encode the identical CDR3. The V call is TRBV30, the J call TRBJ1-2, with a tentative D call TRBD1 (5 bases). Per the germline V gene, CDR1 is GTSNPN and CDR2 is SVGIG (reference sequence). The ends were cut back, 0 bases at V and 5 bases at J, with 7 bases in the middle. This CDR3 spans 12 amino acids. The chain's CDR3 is CAWSVGAYGYTF. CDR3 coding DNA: TGTGCCTGGAGTGTAGGGGCTTATGGCTACACCTTC.

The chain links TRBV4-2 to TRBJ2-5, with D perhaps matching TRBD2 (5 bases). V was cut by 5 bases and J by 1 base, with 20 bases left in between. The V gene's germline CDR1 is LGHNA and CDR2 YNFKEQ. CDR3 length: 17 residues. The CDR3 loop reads CASSLDYPGKSQETQYF. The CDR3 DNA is TGTGCCAGCAGCTTGGATTATCCGGGGAAGAGCCAAGAGACCCAGTACTTC.

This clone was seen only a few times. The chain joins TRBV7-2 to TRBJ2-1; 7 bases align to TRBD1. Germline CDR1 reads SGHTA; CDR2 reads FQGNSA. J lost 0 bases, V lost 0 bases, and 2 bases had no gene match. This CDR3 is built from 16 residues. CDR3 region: CASSLATGPSYNEQFF. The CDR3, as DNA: TGTGCCAGCAGCTTAGCGACAGGGCCCTCCTACAATGAGCAGTTCTTC. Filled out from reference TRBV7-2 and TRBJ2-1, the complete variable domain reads GAGVSQSPSNKVTEKGKDVELRCDPISGHTALYWYRQSLGQGLEFLIYFQGNSAPDKSGLPSDRFSAERTGGSVSTLTIQRTQQEDSAVYLCASSLATGPSYNEQFFGPGTRLTVL.

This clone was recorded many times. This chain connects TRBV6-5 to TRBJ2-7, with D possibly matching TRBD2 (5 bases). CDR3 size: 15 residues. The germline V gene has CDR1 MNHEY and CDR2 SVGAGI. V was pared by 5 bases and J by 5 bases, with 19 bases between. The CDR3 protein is CASSTRSRGKDEQYF. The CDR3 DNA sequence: TGTGCCAGCAGTACCCGCTCACGGGGTAAGGACGAGCAGTACTTC.

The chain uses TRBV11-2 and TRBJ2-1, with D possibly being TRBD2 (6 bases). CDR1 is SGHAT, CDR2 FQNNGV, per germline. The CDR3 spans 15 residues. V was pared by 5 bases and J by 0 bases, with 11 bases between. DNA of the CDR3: TGTGCCAGCAGCCCCGGGAGCAGCTCCTACAATGAGCAGTTCTTC. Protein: CASSPGSSSYNEQFF.

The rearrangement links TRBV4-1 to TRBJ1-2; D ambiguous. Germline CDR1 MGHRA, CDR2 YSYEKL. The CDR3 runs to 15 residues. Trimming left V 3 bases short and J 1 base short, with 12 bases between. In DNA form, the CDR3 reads TGCGCCAGCAGCCAGTCCGGGTTACGTAACTATGGCTACACCTTC. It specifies CASSQSGLRNYGYTF.

CDR3 loop: CAIGQGTDTQYF. DNA of the CDR3: TGTGCCATCGGGCAGGGCACAGATACGCAGTATTTT. The V gene is TRBV10-3, the J gene TRBJ2-3; D remains unclear. V dropped 8 bases and J dropped 1 base, with 7 bases sitting between them. The length of the CDR3 is 12 residues. Germline V gives CDR1 ENHRY, CDR2 SYGVKD.

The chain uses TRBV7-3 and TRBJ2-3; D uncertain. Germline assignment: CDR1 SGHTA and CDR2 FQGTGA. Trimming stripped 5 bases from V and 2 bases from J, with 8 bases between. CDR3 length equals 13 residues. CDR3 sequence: CASSRGVTDTQYF. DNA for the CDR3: TGTGCCAGCAGCCGAGGAGTCACAGATACGCAGTATTTT.

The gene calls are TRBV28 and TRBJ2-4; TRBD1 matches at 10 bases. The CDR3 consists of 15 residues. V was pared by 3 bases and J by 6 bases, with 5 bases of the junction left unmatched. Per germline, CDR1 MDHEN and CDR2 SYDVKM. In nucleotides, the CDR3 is TGTGCCAGCAGTTTCACGGGACAGGGGATAAACATTCAGTACTTC. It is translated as CASSFTGQGINIQYF.

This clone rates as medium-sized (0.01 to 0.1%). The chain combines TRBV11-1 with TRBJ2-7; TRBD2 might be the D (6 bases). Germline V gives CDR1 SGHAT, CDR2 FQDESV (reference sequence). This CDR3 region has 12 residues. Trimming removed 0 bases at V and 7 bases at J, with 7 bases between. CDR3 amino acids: CASSLAAGEQYF. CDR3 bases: TGTGCCAGCAGCTTAGCGGCGGGGGAGCAGTACTTC.